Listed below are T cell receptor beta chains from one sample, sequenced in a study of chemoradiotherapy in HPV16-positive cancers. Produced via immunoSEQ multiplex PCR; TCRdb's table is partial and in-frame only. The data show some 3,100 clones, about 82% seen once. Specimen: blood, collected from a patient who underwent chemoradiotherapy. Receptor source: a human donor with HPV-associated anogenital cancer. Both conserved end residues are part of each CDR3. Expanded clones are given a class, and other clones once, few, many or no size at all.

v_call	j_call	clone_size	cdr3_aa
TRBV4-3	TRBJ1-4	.	CASSPGVGQKEKLFF
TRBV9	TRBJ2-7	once	CASSLSGGAYEQYF
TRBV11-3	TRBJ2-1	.	CASSLDGQFTYNEQFF
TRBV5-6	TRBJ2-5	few	CASSLAAGRKTQYF
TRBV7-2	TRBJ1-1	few	CASSLARGNTEAFF
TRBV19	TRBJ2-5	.	CASSKGQGIGETQYF
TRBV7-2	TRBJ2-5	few	CASSLSPGTVLSETQYF
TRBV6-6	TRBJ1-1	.	CASSSLIGEAFF
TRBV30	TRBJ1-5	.	CAWSVQIGHQPQHF
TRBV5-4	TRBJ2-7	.	CASSLSQGAAYEQYF
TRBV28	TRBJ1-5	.	CASSLDRAGNQPQHF
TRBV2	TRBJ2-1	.	CASSFSPPSGVYNEQFF
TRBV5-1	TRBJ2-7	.	CASSLEPLGSGEQYF
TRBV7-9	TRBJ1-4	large	CASSHGQAGEKLFF
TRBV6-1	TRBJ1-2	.	CASSERKNYGYTF
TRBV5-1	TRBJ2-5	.	CASSLIGKETQYF
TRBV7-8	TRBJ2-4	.	CASSLEGGWVAKNIQYF
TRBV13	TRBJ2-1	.	CASSFPGFDERFF
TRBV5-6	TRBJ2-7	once	CASSLESGITYEQYF
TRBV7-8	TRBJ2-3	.	CASSLAQGAETQYF
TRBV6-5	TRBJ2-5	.	CASSRTAGRQETQYF
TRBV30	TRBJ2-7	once	CAWSSWDSYEQYF
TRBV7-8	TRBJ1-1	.	CASSVGQGINTEAFF
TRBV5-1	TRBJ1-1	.	CASSPSMNTEAFF
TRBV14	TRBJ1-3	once	CASSNRGSSGNTIYF
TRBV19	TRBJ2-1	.	CASRNYEEQFF
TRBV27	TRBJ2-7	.	CASSPRTGLRYEQYF
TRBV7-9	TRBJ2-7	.	CASSLVGGVQYF
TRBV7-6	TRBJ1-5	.	CASSRDWAGNNQPQHF
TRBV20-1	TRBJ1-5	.	CSARGAPQHF
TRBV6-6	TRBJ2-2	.	CASSPSDGLTGELFF
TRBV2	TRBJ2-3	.	CASSGSAITDTQYF
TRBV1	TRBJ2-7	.	CTFRLSPSSYEQYF
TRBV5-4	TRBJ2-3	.	CASSLTGGGGGLPDTQYF
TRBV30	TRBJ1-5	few	CAWSTLQKWPQHF
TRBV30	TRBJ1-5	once	CAWRPTGGSQPQHF
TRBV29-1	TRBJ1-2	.	CSVAQGADYTF
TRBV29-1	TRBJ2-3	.	CSVVLFGTTLSTDTQYF
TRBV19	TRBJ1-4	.	CASSMEMGVNEKLFF
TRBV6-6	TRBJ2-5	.	CASSYGDEETQYF
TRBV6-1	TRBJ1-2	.	CASSEGTSDFYGYTF
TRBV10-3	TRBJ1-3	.	CASSSGQPGNTIYF
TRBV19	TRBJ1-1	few	CASSPTGGTEAFF
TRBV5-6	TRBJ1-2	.	CASSSGQVVYGYTF
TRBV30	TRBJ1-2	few	CAWEPANGYTF
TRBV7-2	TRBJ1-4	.	CASSGQVSNEKLFF
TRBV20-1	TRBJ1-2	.	CSALNRDGYTF
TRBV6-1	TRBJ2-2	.	CASSEAPGGAGELFF
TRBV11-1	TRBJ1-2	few	CASSLDGDGRGYTF
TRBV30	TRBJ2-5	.	CAWSVKGWETQYF
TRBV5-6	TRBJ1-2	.	CASRPDPANYGYTF
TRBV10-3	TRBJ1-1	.	CAIRPGQGSTEAFF
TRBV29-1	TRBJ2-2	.	CSVGTGGFTGELFF
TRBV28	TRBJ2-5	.	CASSFFGFDRGKGETQYF
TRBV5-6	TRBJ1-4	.	CASSLGQGTEKLFF